Listed below are T cell receptor beta chains from one sample, sequenced in a study of Graves' ophthalmopathy and Graves' hyperthyroidism. Each CDR3 protein is one row after TCRdb ran MiXCR on the multiplex PCR reads. Counted here are 1 million to 1.3 million distinct CDR3 sequences, about 38% occurring once; the ten biggest clones make up roughly 11%. The sequenced sample consisted of peripheral blood or thyroid tissue (not recorded which). The receptors here all came from an adult man with Graves' hyperthyroidism. Both conserved end residues are part of each CDR3. A D gene is named only where the DNA matches it firmly. The listing skips clone size in some rows; elsewhere it reads once, few, many or a size class.

>NA|TRBV11-2|TRBJ2-7|TRBD1
TGTGCCAGCAGATACACCGGACAGGGAGCAACCTACGAGCAGTACTTC
CASRYTGQGATYEQYF
>NA|TRBV11-2|TRBJ2-7|NA
TGTGCCAGCAGCTCAATCCCTAGACCGGTTGAGTGCTTC
CASSSIPRPVECF
>NA|TRBV7-2|TRBJ1-3|NA
TGTGCCAGCAGCCCCGGGACATGGGTCGGAAACACCATATATTTT
CASSPGTWVGNTIYF
>many|TRBV2|TRBJ2-7|TRBD1
TGTGCCAGCCGTGCGGGGACAGGTTTGCCCGAGCAGTACTTC
CASRAGTGLPEQYF
>NA|TRBV13|TRBJ1-4|TRBD1
TGTGCCAGCAGCTATCCACAGGGGAGAGAAAAACTGTTTTTT
CASSYPQGREKLFF
>many|TRBV20-1|TRBJ2-7|NA
TGCAGTGCTACCCATGGGAGCGGGGAGCAGTACTTC
CSATHGSGEQYF
>few|TRBV27|TRBJ2-7|NA
TGTGCCAGCAGTTTCAAATCGGCCATAGGGGCCTACGAGCAGTACTTC
CASSFKSAIGAYEQYF
>many|TRBV20-1|TRBJ1-6|NA
TGCAGTGCTAGAGAGGAGGGAAGTTCTTTATCCCTCCACTTT
CSAREEGSSLSLHF
>few|TRBV7-9|TRBJ1-2|NA
TGTGCCAGCAGCTTATCGGGCTTTGATGGCTACACCTTC
CASSLSGFDGYTF
>few|TRBV28|TRBJ2-7|TRBD1
TGTGCCATTCAGGACAGGTTCACCTACGAGCAGTACTTC
CAIQDRFTYEQYF
>NA|TRBV11-2|TRBJ2-2|TRBD2
TGTGCCAGCAGCCCTGTGGTGCCTAGCGGGAGGTCGGGGGAGCTGTTTTTT
CASSPVVPSGRSGELFF
>NA|TRBV12-3/TRBV12-4|TRBJ1-1|NA
TGTGCCAGCAGTTTACGGGGGACCGACACTGAAGCTTTCTTT
CASSLRGTDTEAFF
>NA|TRBV19|TRBJ1-1|NA
TGTGCCAGTAGTATGGGGCCAATGAACACTGAAGCTTTCTTT
CASSMGPMNTEAFF
>NA|TRBV10-3|TRBJ1-1|TRBD1
TGTGCCAGCAGCGTTGCCCCAGGGGGCTCGGGCACTGAAGCTTTCTTT
CASSVAPGGSGTEAFF
>many|TRBV7-2|TRBJ2-7|TRBD1
TGTGCCAGCAGCCACGGACAGGGGTTCTCCTACGAGCAGTACTTC
CASSHGQGFSYEQYF
>NA|TRBV7-9|TRBJ1-4|TRBD1
TGTGCCAGCAGCCCACGGGACAGGGGTGGAAAACTGTTTTTT
CASSPRDRGGKLFF
>many|TRBV29-1|TRBJ2-5|NA
TGCAGCGTTGGGTGGGGGCCCTCCCAAGAGACCCAGTACTTC
CSVGWGPSQETQYF
>many|TRBV20-1|TRBJ2-5|NA
TGCAGTGCGGAGACAGCGTACCAAGAGACCCAGTACTTC
CSAETAYQETQYF
>NA|TRBV19|TRBJ1-1|TRBD1
TGTGCCAGTAGTATTTCAGGGGGCTTCGGCACTGAAGCTTTCTTT
CASSISGGFGTEAFF
>NA|TRBV28|TRBJ2-2|NA
TGTGCCAGCAGTTTATCCTCTAACGGGACCATCTCCGGGGAGCTGTTTTTT
CASSLSSNGTISGELFF
>NA|TRBV25-1|TRBJ2-7|TRBD1
TGTGCCAGCAGGGAGACAGGGATCTTAGGCGAGCAGTACTTC
CASRETGILGEQYF
>few|TRBV19|TRBJ1-5|TRBD1
TGTGCCAGTCCAGACAGGGGTAATCAGCCCCAGCATTTT
CASPDRGNQPQHF
>many|TRBV10-3|TRBJ1-6|NA
TGTGCCATCAGTGAGTCTGGGGACCGTAATTCACCCCTCCACTTT
CAISESGDRNSPLHF
>NA|TRBV7-9|TRBJ1-2|NA
TGTGCCAGCAGCTATTATGGGGAGGACCTAAATGGCTACACCTTC
CASSYYGEDLNGYTF
>many|TRBV25-1|TRBJ1-1|TRBD1
TGTGCCAGCAGTGAAGTAGGACAGGGACACACTGAAGCTTTCTTT
CASSEVGQGHTEAFF
>many|TRBV7-9|TRBJ1-1|TRBD1
TGTGCCAGCAGGAAAACAGGGGAAAAGAACACTGAAGCTTTCTTT
CASRKTGEKNTEAFF
>many|TRBV10-3|TRBJ1-1|NA
TGTGCCATCAGTGATGGAGGAGGGGCTCCTGAAGCTTTCTTT
CAISDGGGAPEAFF
>many|TRBV2|TRBJ1-1|NA
TGTGCCAGCAGACCTCAGGGAGGATGGAACACTGAAGCTTTCTTT
CASRPQGGWNTEAFF
>few|TRBV2|TRBJ1-5|TRBD1
TGTGCCAGCCTAAAGGACAGGGGTAGCAATCAGCCCCAGCATTTT
CASLKDRGSNQPQHF
>many|TRBV12-3/TRBV12-4|TRBJ2-5|TRBD2
TGTGCCAGCAGTTTGACTAGCGGGAGGGCAGAGACCCAGTACTTC
CASSLTSGRAETQYF
>NA|TRBV7-3|TRBJ1-1|NA
TGTGCTACAAAAAACAGGCCGAACACTGAAGCTTTCTTT
CATKNRPNTEAFF
>many|TRBV29-1|TRBJ2-7|TRBD1
TGCAGCGGTCAGGGACAGAGCTACGAGCAGTACTTC
CSGQGQSYEQYF
>few|TRBV7-2|TRBJ1-5|NA
TGTGCCAGCAGCTTCGCACACGCGCAGCCCCAGCATTTT
CASSFAHAQPQHF
>few|TRBV29-1|TRBJ2-7|NA
TGCAGCGTGGGGAGGGGGGATCAGTACTTC
CSVGRGDQYF
>NA|TRBV29-1|TRBJ1-6|TRBD1
TGCAGCTTAAAGGGGACAGGGTATAATTCACCCCTCCACTTT
CSLKGTGYNSPLHF
>NA|TRBV20-1|TRBJ1-5|NA
TGCAGTGCTCTAGTAGCGGGGACCCTAAATCAGCCCCAGCATTTT
CSALVAGTLNQPQHF
>NA|TRBV18|TRBJ1-1|NA
TGTGCCAGCTCACCTTCGACACCGGCGGGCACTGAAGCTTTCTTT
CASSPSTPAGTEAFF
>NA|TRBV10-3|TRBJ1-3|TRBD1
TGTGCCACCAAGGACAGGGGGCTGGGTGGAAACACCATATATTTT
CATKDRGLGGNTIYF
>NA|TRBV20-1|TRBJ1-1|TRBD1
TGCAGTGCTAGATTGGACAGGGGACTTGAAGCTTTCTTT
CSARLDRGLEAFF
>NA|TRBV7-8|TRBJ1-6|TRBD1
TGTGCCAGCAGCTCGACAGGGTATGCTTCACCCCTCCACTTT
CASSSTGYASPLHF
>NA|TRBV29-1|TRBJ1-1|NA
TGCAGCGTCGTATGGCGGCATTTGAACACTGAAGCTTTCTTT
CSVVWRHLNTEAFF
>many|TRBV24-1|TRBJ1-5|NA
TGTGCCACCAGTGATCCCAGTCATAGCAATCAGCCCCAGCATTTT
CATSDPSHSNQPQHF
>many|TRBV12-3/TRBV12-4|TRBJ2-7|NA
TGTGCCTCCGGGACCGAGAGCTCCTACGAGCAGTACTTC
CASGTESSYEQYF
>NA|TRBV2|TRBJ1-4|TRBD1
TGTGCCAGCAGTGAACCCCGGGACAGTTGGGAAAAACTGTTTTTT
CASSEPRDSWEKLFF
>NA|TRBV19|TRBJ2-7|NA
TGTGCCAGTAGTAAATCAAGTGGGGGAGGCGGCGAGCAGTACTTC
CASSKSSGGGGEQYF
>many|TRBV9|TRBJ1-2|NA
TGTGCCAGCAGCGTAGACACCTACTATGGCTACACCTTC
CASSVDTYYGYTF
>few|TRBV20-1|TRBJ2-7|NA
TGCAGTGCTAGTTACCCACAGATGGGATCCTACGAGCAGTACTTC
CSASYPQMGSYEQYF
>once|TRBV10-2|TRBJ2-7|NA
TGCGCCAGCTTAGAACAGGGAAGCGAGCAGTACTTC
CASLEQGSEQYF
>many|TRBV4-1|TRBJ1-1|NA
TGCGCCAGCAGCCAAGGGGTCTGGACTGAAGCTTTCTTT
CASSQGVWTEAFF
>many|TRBV7-9|TRBJ1-1|NA
TGTGCCAGCAGCTGGAGGGTTAACACTGAAGCTTTCTTT
CASSWRVNTEAFF
>many|TRBV20-1|TRBJ1-6|NA
TGCAGTGCTAGAGATCAAGGGTCGGGCTCCTATAATTCACCCCTCCACTTT
CSARDQGSGSYNSPLHF
>NA|TRBV20-1|TRBJ2-5|NA
TGCAGTGCTAGGGGGTGGGGAGAGACCCAGTACTTC
CSARGWGETQYF
>NA|TRBV6-1|TRBJ2-5|NA
TGTGCCAGCAGTAAGGGGGTCGGGGGTTCTGTGAGAGAGACCCAGTACTTC
CASSKGVGGSVRETQYF